The entry below describes one T cell receptor beta chain. Its antigen remains unknown. The CDR3 consists of 14 residues. The germline V gene has CDR1 SGHRS and CDR2 YFSETQ. Trimming took 4 bases from V and 3 from J, leaving 14 bases between them. This record comes from a study of CD8 T cells in Susac syndrome. Whole-study findings and limits: Among active patients and in TEMRA cells, CD8+ clonal expansion in Susac reached its peak. Susac-specific public clones were found in total CD8+ and CD8+ TEMRA repertoires, numbering more than 15 and five, respectively.

Blood CD8+ and CD4+ T cells underwent high-throughput TCR beta sequencing. When the RNA was reverse transcribed, random hexamers were used with an input of about 0.45 to 1 ug. Amplification of TCR beta CDR3 by immunoSEQ multiplex PCR spanned 54 Vbeta and 13 Jbeta. TCRdb re-derived calls from the immunoSEQ multiplex PCR reads in MiXCR, one entry per CDR3 protein. The sample includes 95,000 to 150,000 distinct CDR3 sequences, about 95% seen only once; the top ten take 0.28%. The sequenced sample consisted of CD8+ T cells from PBMCs. The sequence derives from a human donor with Susac syndrome. The chain combines TRBV5-1 with TRBJ2-7, with a tentative D call TRBD1 (6 bases). In DNA, the CDR3 is TGCGCCAGCAGCCTCAGTTGGGGGCTCTACGAGCAGTACTTC. This sequence encodes CASSLSWGLYEQYF. Full variable domain (outside the CDR3, taken from reference TRBV5-1 and TRBJ2-7): KAGVTQTPRYLIKTRGQQVTLSCSPISGHRSVSWYQQTPGQGLQFLFEYFSETQRNKGNFPGRFSGRQFSNSRSEMNVSTLELGDSALYLCASSLSWGLYEQYFGPGTRLTVT.